The 32 T cell receptor beta chains below were found in one sample sequenced in a study of human T cells and chemical hapten exposure. TCRdb analysed the RACE reads with MiXCR anew, one entry per CDR3 protein. The table records 95,000 to 150,000 distinct CDR3 sequences, roughly 13% of them present only once. The time point here: pre-sensitization, week 0. Treatment denoted: therapeutic diphenylcyclopropenone sensitization with weekly scalp DPC. The material was whole blood, obtained in connection with sensitization to the hapten diphenylcyclopropenone (DPC). These receptors came from a woman between 18 and 29 years old with alopecia areata. Some clones in this sample may be carry-over from other donors' samples.

This clonotype appeared a few times. Here the CDR3 DNA reads TGTGCCAGCAGGAAGGGACTAGCGGAGGCCTACGAGCAGTACTTC. This sequence encodes CASRKGLAEAYEQYF. The chain joins TRBV7-9 to TRBJ2-7; 11 nucleotides agree with TRBD2. CDR3 size: 15 residues. Losses at the gene ends were 6 bases for V and 2 bases for J; bases not matched to a gene: 6. Germline CDR1 is SEHNR and CDR2 is FQNEAQ (reference sequence).

This clonotype was recorded at least ten times. The genes are TRBV3-1 and TRBJ1-1, with 7 nucleotides matching TRBD1. Unmatched junction bases numbered 5, after V lost 4 bases and J lost 0 bases. The CDR3 covers 15 residues. Germline V gene lookup returns CDR1 LGHDT and CDR2 YNNKEL (reference sequence). In DNA form, the CDR3 reads TGTGCCAGCAGCCTTGGGACAGTTCTGAACACTGAAGCTTTCTTT. Its protein product is CASSLGTVLNTEAFF.

This clonotype has at least ten counts. The genes are TRBV30 and TRBJ1-5; 7 bases are shared with TRBD1. Trimming removed 1 base from V and 4 bases from J; junction bases left unmatched: 10. Germline CDR1 and CDR2: GTSNPN and SVGIG (reference sequence). The CDR3 has 16 residues. The CDR3 loop reads CAWSGGGASLNQPQHF. The CDR3 DNA follows: TGTGCCTGGAGTGGAGGGGGCGCCAGCCTGAATCAGCCCCAGCATTTT.

This clonotype appeared many times. V is TRBV7-2 and J is TRBJ1-3; unclear D gene. The CDR3 loop spans 14 amino acids. The V and J ends lost 4 bases and 3 bases respectively, with 10 bases between them. The V gene's germline CDR1 is SGHTA and CDR2 FQGNSA. This CDR3 is CASSSQLFGNTIYF. Written as DNA, the CDR3 is TGTGCCAGCAGCTCCCAGTTGTTTGGAAACACCATATATTTT. Full variable domain (outside the CDR3, taken from reference TRBV7-2 and TRBJ1-3): GAGVSQSPSNKVTEKGKDVELRCDPISGHTALYWYRQSLGQGLEFLIYFQGNSAPDKSGLPSDRFSAERTGGSVSTLTIQRTQQEDSAVYLCASSSQLFGNTIYFGEGSWLTVV.

The chain couples TRBV10-3 to TRBJ2-3; a possible D gene is TRBD2 (6 bases). V lost 6 bases to trimming and J lost 1 base, with 11 bases between them. From germline, CDR1 is ENHRY and CDR2 SYGVKD. The CDR3 extends over 14 amino acids. This chain's CDR3 is CAIRDGGGTDTQYF. In nucleotides, the CDR3 is TGTGCCATCAGAGACGGCGGGGGCACAGATACGCAGTATTTT.

CDR3 protein: CASSAQANSPLHF. The CDR3 DNA is TGTGCCAGCAGCGCCCAGGCTAATTCACCCCTCCACTTT. The rearrangement links TRBV9 to TRBJ1-6; D uncertain. This CDR3 spans 13 amino acids. With 3 bases removed from V and 6 bases from J, the gap between germline ends came to 7 bases. Germline V gene data show CDR1 as SGDLS and CDR2 as YYNGEE.

This clonotype was detected many times. This sequence joins TRBV6-6 and TRBJ2-2; the D gene could be TRBD1 or TRBD2 (5 bases each). The CDR3 totals 15 residues. CDR1 is MNHNY, CDR2 SVGAGI, per germline (reference sequence). V dropped 5 bases and J dropped 4 bases, with 14 bases sitting between them. The CDR3 protein is CASSNRGRTTGELFF. CDR3 DNA: TGTGCCAGCAGTAACCGGGGACGGACCACCGGGGAGCTGTTTTTT.

This clonotype was observed many times. The gene calls are TRBV11-2 and TRBJ2-7; 9 nucleotides align to TRBD2. CDR1 is SGHAT, CDR2 FQNNGV, per germline. V trimming: 1 base; J trimming: 6 bases; junction bases outside the gene matches: 7. This CDR3 has 15 residues. As DNA, the CDR3 is TGTGCCAGCAGCTTAGGACCGGGACTAGCACTCGAGCAGTACTTC. This encodes CASSLGPGLALEQYF.

This clonotype showed up many times. V is TRBV29-1 and J is TRBJ1-2; 7 bases fit TRBD1. The CDR3 contains 14 residues. CDR1 and CDR2 (germline): SQVTM, ANQGSEA. V was clipped by 7 bases and J by 1 base; unmatched bases: 9. The CDR3 DNA is TGCAGCGCCTTGACAGGGTCCTATAACTATGGCTACACCTTC. This translates into CSALTGSYNYGYTF.

The chain couples TRBV4-3 to TRBJ2-7; a possible D gene is TRBD1 (5 bases). Germline V CDR1 and CDR2: LGHNA, YSLEER. The V gene lost 2 bases and the J gene lost 3 bases, with 11 bases spanning the gap. This CDR3 spans 14 amino acids. The CDR3, as DNA: TGCGCCAGCAGCCAAAGGGGTGTCGGCTACGAGCAGTACTTC. Its translation: CASSQRGVGYEQYF.

This clonotype appeared many times. The chain joins TRBV4-3 to TRBJ2-2; 7 bases agree with TRBD2. After removal of 1 base from V and 5 bases from J, the junction contained 10 bases not matched to a gene. From germline, CDR1 is LGHNA and CDR2 YSLEER. The CDR3 consists of 17 residues. The CDR3 is CASSQGIAGRGTGELFF. The CDR3, as DNA: TGCGCCAGCAGCCAAGGGATAGCGGGCCGGGGGACCGGGGAGCTGTTTTTT.

V usage is TRBV7-8 and J usage is TRBJ2-2; 11 positions agree with TRBD1. This CDR3 spans 14 amino acids. Looked up from germline, CDR1 is SGHVS and CDR2 is FQNEAQ. V trimming: 5 bases; J trimming: 6 bases; junction bases outside the gene matches: 2. DNA for the CDR3: TGTGCCAGCAGCCGGGGACAGGGGGCCGGGGAGCTGTTTTTT. Translation gives CASSRGQGAGELFF. Based on the CDR3 plus reference TRBV7-8 and TRBJ2-2, the full variable domain is GAGVSQSPRYKVAKRGQDVALRCDPISGHVSLFWYQQALGQGPEFLTYFQNEAQLDKSGLPSDRFFAERPEGSVSTLKIQRTQQEDSAVYLCASSRGQGAGELFFGEGSRLTVL.

Judged by abundance, this clonotype is medium-sized. The DNA of the CDR3 is TGCAGTGCCCTAGGACTAGCGGGAGAGCAGTACTTC. It is translated as CSALGLAGEQYF. J is TRBJ2-7 and V is TRBV20-1; TRBD2 matches at 12 bases. After removal of 6 bases from V and 7 bases from J, the junction contained 4 bases not matched to a gene. Germline values: CDR1 DFQATT, CDR2 SNEGSKA (reference sequence). CDR3 length: 12 residues.

The chain combines TRBV7-8 with TRBJ2-5; D is uncertain. The CDR3 consists of 14 residues. V was cut by 1 base and J by 2 bases, with 8 bases left in between. Germline values: CDR1 SGHVS, CDR2 FQNEAQ. The CDR3 loop is CASSLGPEQETQYF. CDR3 DNA: TGTGCCAGCAGCTTAGGGCCAGAACAAGAGACCCAGTACTTC. Full variable domain (remainder filled in from reference TRBV7-8 and TRBJ2-5): GAGVSQSPRYKVAKRGQDVALRCDPISGHVSLFWYQQALGQGPEFLTYFQNEAQLDKSGLPSDRFFAERPEGSVSTLKIQRTQQEDSAVYLCASSLGPEQETQYFGPGTRLLVL.

The chain carries TRBV7-2 and TRBJ1-5; D ambiguous. The germline gives CDR1 SGHTA, CDR2 FQGNSA. V was pared by 2 bases and J by 3 bases, with 11 bases between. CDR3 length: 15 residues. The CDR3 loop is CASSLYGLINQPQHF. The CDR3 nucleotides read TGTGCCAGCAGCTTATATGGACTTATCAATCAGCCCCAGCATTTT.

The chain carries TRBV6-6 and TRBJ1-2; 11 bases map to TRBD1. With V trimmed by 5 bases and J by 7 bases, 6 bases remained unmatched. The CDR3 sequence is 14 residues long. Germline values: CDR1 MNHNY, CDR2 SVGAGI (reference sequence). The CDR3 sequence is CASSEDRGHIGYTF. CDR3 DNA sequence: TGTGCCAGCAGTGAGGACAGGGGGCATATTGGCTACACCTTC.

This clonotype was seen at least ten times. The rearrangement links TRBV7-2 to TRBJ2-7, with TRBD1 identical over 7 bases. Germline CDR1 SGHTA, CDR2 FQGNSA. The CDR3 runs to 13 residues. V lost 1 base and J lost 6; bases outside the gene matches: 3. The CDR3 DNA is TGTGCCAGCAGCTTAGACAACAGGGGCGAGCAGTACTTC. Translation: CASSLDNRGEQYF.

The sample holds a few counts of this clonotype. The J gene is TRBJ1-1, the V gene TRBV5-5, with D uncertain. V shed 2 bases and J shed 6 bases, with 8 bases lying between them. The CDR3 totals 12 residues. Germline V lookup: CDR1 SGHKS, CDR2 YYEKEE (reference sequence). Here the CDR3 reads CASSFGSAEAFF. The DNA for the CDR3 is TGTGCCAGCAGCTTTGGGAGCGCTGAAGCTTTCTTT.

This clonotype was observed a few times. The chain recombines TRBV27 with TRBJ2-1, with 10 bases matching TRBD1. The trim removed 3 bases at V and 8 bases at J, leaving 7 bases unmatched. The CDR3 has 15 residues. Looked up from germline, CDR1 is MNHEY and CDR2 is SMNVEV (reference sequence). CDR3 residues: CASSFFGTGVDEQFF. CDR3 DNA sequence: TGTGCCAGCAGTTTCTTTGGGACAGGGGTGGATGAGCAGTTCTTC.

The table lists this clonotype with many counts. V and J are TRBV4-3 and TRBJ2-7; no clear D gene. Germline lookup yields CDR1 LGHNA and CDR2 YSLEER. The ends were cut back, 0 bases at V and 2 bases at J, with 11 bases in the middle. The CDR3 length is 15 residues. Here the CDR3 reads CASSQDKGSPYEQYF. In DNA, the CDR3 is TGCGCCAGCAGCCAAGATAAGGGTTCTCCCTACGAGCAGTACTTC.

V gene TRBV6-5 combines with J gene TRBJ2-3, with D possibly being TRBD2 (6 bases). CDR1 MNHEY and CDR2 SVGAGI come from the germline V gene. The CDR3 sequence is 13 residues long. V was trimmed by 10 bases and J by 0 bases, leaving 11 bases between them. CDR3 sequence: CATTGDSTDTQYF. The CDR3 region has the DNA TGTGCCACTACGGGAGATAGCACAGATACGCAGTATTTT.

In its sample, this clonotype was seen many times. The gene calls are TRBV29-1 and TRBJ2-5; a possible D gene is TRBD1 (6 bases). CDR3 size: 14 residues. Trimming pared 4 bases from V and 2 bases from J, leaving 14 bases between. Germline CDR1 and CDR2: SQVTM and ANQGSEA. CDR3 in DNA: TGCAGCGTTGTAGAACAGGGTCGGCAAGAGACCCAGTACTTC. It yields the protein CSVVEQGRQETQYF.

The CDR3 region is CASSELSTRTQYF. The CDR3, as DNA: TGCGCCAGCAGTGAGCTATCTACACGTACGCAGTATTTT. The chain uses TRBV10-2 and TRBJ2-3; D is undetermined. The CDR3 runs 13 residues. Germline CDR1 and CDR2: WSHSY and SAAADI. Trimming cost V 2 bases and J 8 bases, with 11 bases left between them.

V and J are TRBV18 and TRBJ2-1, with D maybe TRBD1 (6 bases). CDR3 length equals 17 residues. The germline gives CDR1 KGHSH, CDR2 LQKENI. Trimming removed 2 bases at V and 8 bases at J, with 22 bases between. DNA for the CDR3: TGTGCCAGCTCACCAGTGAGACAGGTGGGCCACGGGGATGAGCAGTTCTTC. As protein: CASSPVRQVGHGDEQFF. The full variable domain, with the rest looked up from reference TRBV18 and TRBJ2-1, is NAGVMQNPRHLVRRRGQEARLRCSPMKGHSHVYWYRQLPEEGLKFMVYLQKENIIDESGMPKERFSAEFPKEGPSILRIQQVVRGDSAAYFCASSPVRQVGHGDEQFFGPGTRLTVL.

In this sample, this clonotype turned up many times. The CDR3 region has the DNA TGTGCCAGCAGTAGGACTAGCGCCTACGAGCAGTACTTC. Protein: CASSRTSAYEQYF. The rearrangement joins TRBV6-5 to TRBJ2-7; 9 nucleotides agree with TRBD2. Germline CDR1 is MNHEY and CDR2 is SVGAGI. The CDR3 contains 13 residues. The junction had 1 base not matched to a gene; V was cut back by 5 bases and J by 2 bases.

This clonotype was counted ten times or more. The genes are TRBV27 and TRBJ1-6; D ambiguous. This CDR3 region has 13 residues. Germline V gene sequence: CDR1 MNHEY, CDR2 SMNVEV (reference sequence). V lost 8 bases and J 3 bases, leaving 8 bases between the germline ends. For the CDR3, the DNA is TGTGCCAGCGCCAGTGACTATAATTCACCCCTCCACTTT. It translates to CASASDYNSPLHF.

This clonotype occurred many times. The chain has TRBV27 and TRBJ2-7; 8 positions match TRBD1. There are 14 residues in the CDR3. Germline values: CDR1 MNHEY, CDR2 SMNVEV (reference sequence). Germline trimming cut 6 bases from V and 0 bases from J; bases unmatched to any gene: 4. The CDR3 loop reads CASSRQGSSYEQYF. The CDR3 bases are TGTGCCAGCAGCAGACAGGGGTCCTCCTACGAGCAGTACTTC.

This clonotype was counted only a few times. The CDR3 DNA sequence: TGTGCCAGCAGTAAGGGACCGTCCTACGAGCAGTACTTC. Translated: CASSKGPSYEQYF. V usage is TRBV6-2 or TRBV6-3 and J usage is TRBJ2-7; D possibly uses TRBD1 or TRBD2 (5 bases each). The CDR3 runs 13 residues. Germline V gene lookup returns CDR1 MNHEY and CDR2 SVGEGT. The ends were cut back, 5 bases at V and 1 base at J, with 9 bases in the middle.

The V call is TRBV28, the J call TRBJ1-2, with D unresolved. Germline CDR1 and CDR2: MDHEN and SYDVKM. Deletions cut 4 bases from V and 8 bases from J, with 17 bases between. The CDR3 sequence is 14 residues long. DNA of the CDR3: TGTGCCAGCAGTTCCCGGTTGGCTCTGGGGGGCTACACCTTC. Translation gives CASSSRLALGGYTF.

This clonotype was detected ten times or more. This chain connects TRBV7-2 to TRBJ1-1; D may be TRBD1 (5 bases). The CDR3 consists of 14 residues. Looked up from germline, CDR1 is SGHTA and CDR2 is FQGNSA. With 2 bases removed from V and 1 base from J, the gap between germline ends came to 8 bases. CDR3 sequence (DNA): TGTGCCAGCAGCTTACGTCAGGGGAACACTGAAGCTTTCTTT. Amino acids: CASSLRQGNTEAFF.

This clonotype was counted between two and nine times. The chain is built from TRBV6-5 and TRBJ1-5; D is ambiguous. The CDR3 extends over 14 amino acids. Trimming pared 6 bases from V and 1 base from J, leaving 10 bases between. Looked up from germline, CDR1 is MNHEY and CDR2 is SVGAGI. For the CDR3, the DNA is TGTGCCAGCAGAATGGGCGGGAGCAATCAGCCCCAGCATTTT. Translation: CASRMGGSNQPQHF.

In this sample, this clonotype turned up many times. This chain uses TRBV7-9 with TRBJ2-1; 9 bases agree with TRBD2. The germline CDR1 and CDR2 sequences are SEHNR and FQNEAQ (reference sequence). The CDR3 totals 16 residues. V was clipped by 5 bases and J by 4 bases; unmatched bases: 9. CDR3 sequence reads: CASSPPSSGMYNEQFF. The CDR3 coding sequence is TGTGCCAGCAGCCCTCCTTCTAGCGGGATGTACAATGAGCAGTTCTTC.